The 6 T cell receptor beta chains listed next were all sequenced from one sample in a study of CD8+CD57+ T cells in acquired aplastic anemia. The study profiled TCR beta VDJ and CDR3 using genomic DNA as template. A single record per CDR3 protein comes from TCRdb applying MiXCR to the reads. The sample lists around 430,000 distinct CDR3 sequences, around 33% seen once, with 0.8% to 0.85% in the top ten. Patients picked for sequencing had shown CD8+CD57+ cell expansion detected by flow cytometry. The sequenced sample was sorted CD4+, CD8+, or CD8+CD57+ T cells (not recorded which) from PBMCs. These receptors all come from a human donor with aplastic anemia.

V is TRBV11-2 and J is TRBJ1-5; a possible D gene is TRBD1 (5 bases). This CDR3 contains 16 residues. The V and J ends lost 8 bases and 2 bases respectively, with 19 bases between them. Germline V gene sequence: CDR1 SGHAT, CDR2 FQNNGV. In nucleotides, the CDR3 is TGTGCCAGCTCAACGCTCGGACAAGGAGGCAATCAGCCCCAGCATTTT. Translating gives CASSTLGQGGNQPQHF.

This clonotype showed up many times. V is TRBV20-1 and J is TRBJ1-1; 7 bases agree with TRBD1. The V gene's germline CDR1 is DFQATT and CDR2 SNEGSKA (reference sequence). Trimming at V came to 6 bases and at J to 4 bases, leaving 5 bases not matched to a gene. The length of the CDR3 is 12 residues. Here the CDR3 DNA reads TGCAGTGCCATGACAGGGTCCACTGAAGCTTTCTTT. It codes for CSAMTGSTEAFF.

There are a few counts of this clonotype. The rearrangement uses TRBV29-1 and TRBJ2-5; maybe TRBD2 (6 bases). The CDR3 consists of 14 residues. From germline, CDR1 is SQVTM and CDR2 ANQGSEA. Trimming took off 8 bases at V and 3 bases at J, with 19 bases between the two ends. The CDR3: CSRRAGGFKETQYF. The CDR3 DNA is TGCAGCCGGAGGGCAGGCGGGTTTAAAGAGACCCAGTACTTC.

This clonotype was observed many times. The chain has TRBV19 and TRBJ2-7; TRBD2 aligns across 10 bases. After removal of 6 bases from V and 2 bases from J, the junction contained 7 bases not matched to a gene. CDR1 LNHDA and CDR2 SQIVND come from the germline V gene (reference sequence). The CDR3 sequence is 15 residues long. Here the CDR3 DNA reads TGTGCCAGTAGCCTCGGGACTAGCGTAACCTACGAGCAGTACTTC. Amino acid sequence: CASSLGTSVTYEQYF.

This clonotype was counted at least ten times. The J gene is TRBJ1-3, the V gene TRBV7-9; a weak D match, TRBD1 (6 bases). Germline-derived CDR1 and CDR2 are SEHNR and FQNEAQ (reference sequence). V was clipped by 4 bases and J by 4 bases, with 8 bases between them. The CDR3 is made up of 13 amino acids. CDR3 nucleotide sequence: TGTGCCAGCAGCTCAGGGGCGGGAAACACCATATATTTT. Translating gives CASSSGAGNTIYF.

This clonotype was detected only a few times. The CDR3 region is CSATRGGLGNMNSYEQYF. The CDR3 bases are TGCAGTGCTACCCGGGGGGGACTAGGGAATATGAACTCCTACGAGCAGTACTTC. The chain links TRBV20-1 to TRBJ2-7; TRBD2 aligns across 8 bases. The germline V gene encodes CDR1 DFQATT and CDR2 SNEGSKA (reference sequence). The CDR3 sequence is 18 residues long. V lost 4 bases to trimming and J lost 0 bases; unmatched junction nucleotides: 17.